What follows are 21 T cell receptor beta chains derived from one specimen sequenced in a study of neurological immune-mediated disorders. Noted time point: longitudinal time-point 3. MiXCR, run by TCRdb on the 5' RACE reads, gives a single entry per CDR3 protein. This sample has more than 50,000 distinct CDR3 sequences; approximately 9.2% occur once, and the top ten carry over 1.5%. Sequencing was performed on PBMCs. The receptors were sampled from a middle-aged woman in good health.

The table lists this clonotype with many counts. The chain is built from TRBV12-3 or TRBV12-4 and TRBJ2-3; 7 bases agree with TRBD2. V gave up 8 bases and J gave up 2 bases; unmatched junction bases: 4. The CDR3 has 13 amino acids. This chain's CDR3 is CASESGTTDTQYF. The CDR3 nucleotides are TGTGCCAGCGAAAGCGGGACCACAGATACGCAGTATTTT.

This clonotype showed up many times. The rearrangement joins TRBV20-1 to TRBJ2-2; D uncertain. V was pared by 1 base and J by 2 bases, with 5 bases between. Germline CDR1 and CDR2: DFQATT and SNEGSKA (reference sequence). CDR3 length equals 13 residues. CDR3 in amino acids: CSARGLNTGELFF. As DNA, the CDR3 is TGCAGTGCTAGAGGACTTAACACCGGGGAGCTGTTTTTT.

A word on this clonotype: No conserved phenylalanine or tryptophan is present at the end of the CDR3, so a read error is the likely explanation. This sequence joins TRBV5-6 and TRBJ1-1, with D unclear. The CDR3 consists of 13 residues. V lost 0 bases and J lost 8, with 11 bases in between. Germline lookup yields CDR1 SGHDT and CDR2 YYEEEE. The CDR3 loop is CASSLAFEAEAFV. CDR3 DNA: TGTGCCAGCAGCTTGGCCTTTGAAGCGGAAGCTTTCGTT.

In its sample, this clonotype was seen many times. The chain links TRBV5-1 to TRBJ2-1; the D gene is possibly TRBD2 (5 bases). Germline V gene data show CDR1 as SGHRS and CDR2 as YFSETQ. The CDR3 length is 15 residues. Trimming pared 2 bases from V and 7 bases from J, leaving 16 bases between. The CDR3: CASSFGRNRENEQFF. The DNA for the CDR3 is TGCGCCAGCAGCTTTGGGAGAAATCGGGAAAATGAGCAGTTCTTC. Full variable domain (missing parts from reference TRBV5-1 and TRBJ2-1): KAGVTQTPRYLIKTRGQQVTLSCSPISGHRSVSWYQQTPGQGLQFLFEYFSETQRNKGNFPGRFSGRQFSNSRSEMNVSTLELGDSALYLCASSFGRNRENEQFFGPGTRLTVL.

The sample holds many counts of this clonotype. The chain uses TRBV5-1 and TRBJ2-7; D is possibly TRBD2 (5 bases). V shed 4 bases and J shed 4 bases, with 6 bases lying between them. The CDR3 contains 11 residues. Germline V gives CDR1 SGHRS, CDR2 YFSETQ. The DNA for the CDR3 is TGCGCCAGCAGCACGGGGTACGAGCAGTACTTC. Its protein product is CASSTGYEQYF.

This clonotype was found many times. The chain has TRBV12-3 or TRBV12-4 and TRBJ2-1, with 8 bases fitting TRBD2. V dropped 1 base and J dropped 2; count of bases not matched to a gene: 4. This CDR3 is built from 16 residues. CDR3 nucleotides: TGTGCCAGCAGTTTAGTCGGGAGGGCGCCCTACAATGAGCAGTTCTTC. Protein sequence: CASSLVGRAPYNEQFF.

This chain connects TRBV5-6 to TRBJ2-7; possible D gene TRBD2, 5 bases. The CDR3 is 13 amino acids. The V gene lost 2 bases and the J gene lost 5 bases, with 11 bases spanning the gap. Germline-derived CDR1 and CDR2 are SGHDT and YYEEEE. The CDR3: CASSFGSVDEQYF. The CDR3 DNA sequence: TGTGCCAGCAGCTTTGGGAGCGTCGACGAGCAGTACTTC. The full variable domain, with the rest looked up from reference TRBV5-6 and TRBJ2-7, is DAGVTQSPTHLIKTRGQQVTLRCSPKSGHDTVSWYQQALGQGPQFIFQYYEEEERQRGNFPDRFSGHQFPNYSSELNVNALLLGDSALYLCASSFGSVDEQYFGPGTRLTVT.

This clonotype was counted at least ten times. The CDR3 loop is CASSQGTESYNEQFF. The CDR3 DNA sequence: TGCGCCAGCAGCCAAGGGACAGAGTCCTACAATGAGCAGTTCTTC. The rearrangement joins TRBV4-3 to TRBJ2-1; D possibly corresponds to TRBD1 (6 bases). Germline lookup yields CDR1 LGHNA and CDR2 YSLEER. The CDR3 is 15 amino acids. The V and J ends lost 1 base and 1 base respectively, with 8 bases between them.

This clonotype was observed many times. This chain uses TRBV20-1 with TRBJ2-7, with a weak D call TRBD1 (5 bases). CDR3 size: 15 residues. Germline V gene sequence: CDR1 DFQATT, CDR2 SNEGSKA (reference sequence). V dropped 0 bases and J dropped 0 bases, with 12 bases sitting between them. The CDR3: CSARDLAGYSYEQYF. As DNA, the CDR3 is TGCAGTGCTAGAGATCTGGCAGGGTACTCCTACGAGCAGTACTTC.

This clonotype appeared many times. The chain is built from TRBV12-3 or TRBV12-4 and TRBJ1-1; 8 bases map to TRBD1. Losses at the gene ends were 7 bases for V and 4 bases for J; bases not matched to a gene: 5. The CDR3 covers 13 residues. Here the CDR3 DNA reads TGTGCCAGCATCCGCACAGGGGGCACTGAAGCTTTCTTT. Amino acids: CASIRTGGTEAFF.

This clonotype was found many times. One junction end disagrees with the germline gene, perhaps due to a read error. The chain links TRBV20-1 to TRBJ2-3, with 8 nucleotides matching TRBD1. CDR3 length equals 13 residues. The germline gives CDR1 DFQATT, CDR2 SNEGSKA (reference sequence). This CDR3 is CSPSQGTGDTQYF. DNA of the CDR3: TGCAGTCCTAGTCAAGGGACAGGAGATACGCAGTATTTT.

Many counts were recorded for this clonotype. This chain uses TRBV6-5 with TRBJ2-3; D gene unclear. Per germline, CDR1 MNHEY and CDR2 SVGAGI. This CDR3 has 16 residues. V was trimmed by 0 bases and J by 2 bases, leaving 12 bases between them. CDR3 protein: CASSYSREGPTDTQYF. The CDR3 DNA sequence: TGTGCCAGCAGTTACTCGAGAGAAGGTCCCACAGATACGCAGTATTTT.

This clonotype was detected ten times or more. The CDR3 here is CSSGELAGSKTQYF. The CDR3, as DNA: TGCAGCTCAGGAGAACTAGCGGGGAGCAAGACCCAGTACTTC. The chain combines TRBV20-1 with TRBJ2-5; TRBD2 matches at 10 bases. The CDR3 is 14 residues long. CDR1 is DFQATT, CDR2 SNEGSKA, per germline (reference sequence).

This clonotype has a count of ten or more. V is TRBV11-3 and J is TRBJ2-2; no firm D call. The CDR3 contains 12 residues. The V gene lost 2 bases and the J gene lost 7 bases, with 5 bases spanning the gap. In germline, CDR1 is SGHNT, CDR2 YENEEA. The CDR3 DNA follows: TGTGCCAGCAGCTTACCCCTCGGGGAGCTGTTTTTT. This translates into CASSLPLGELFF.

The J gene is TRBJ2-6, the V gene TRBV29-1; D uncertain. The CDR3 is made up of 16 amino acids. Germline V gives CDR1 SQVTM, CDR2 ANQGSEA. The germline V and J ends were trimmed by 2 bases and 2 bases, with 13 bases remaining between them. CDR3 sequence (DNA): TGCAGCGTTGAACTGGTTGGTAGCACTGGGGCCAACGTCCTGACTTTC. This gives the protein CSVELVGSTGANVLTF.

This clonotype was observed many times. In nucleotides, the CDR3 is TGCGCCAGCAGCCTGGGGACAGGGCGAGAAGAGACCCAGTACTTC. It is translated as CASSLGTGREETQYF. V and J are TRBV4-3 and TRBJ2-5; 9 bases line up with TRBD1. V shed 4 bases, J shed 3 bases, and the junction held 6 bases outside the gene matches. The CDR3 contains 15 residues. From germline, CDR1 is LGHNA and CDR2 YSLEER.

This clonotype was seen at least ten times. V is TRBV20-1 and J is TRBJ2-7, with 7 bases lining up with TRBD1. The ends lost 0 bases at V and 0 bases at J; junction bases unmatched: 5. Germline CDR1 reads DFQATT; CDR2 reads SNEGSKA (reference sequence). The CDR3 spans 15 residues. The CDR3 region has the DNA TGCAGTGCTAGAGATTTGGGACAGCGCTCCTACGAGCAGTACTTC. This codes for CSARDLGQRSYEQYF.

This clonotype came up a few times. The DNA for the CDR3 is TGTGCCTGGAGCCTAAGCACGGGCCACGAGCAGTACTTC. It codes for CAWSLSTGHEQYF. The chain couples TRBV30 to TRBJ2-7; no definite D call. CDR3 length equals 13 residues. V dropped 3 bases and J dropped 5 bases, with 14 bases sitting between them. Germline CDR1 and CDR2: GTSNPN and SVGIG (reference sequence).

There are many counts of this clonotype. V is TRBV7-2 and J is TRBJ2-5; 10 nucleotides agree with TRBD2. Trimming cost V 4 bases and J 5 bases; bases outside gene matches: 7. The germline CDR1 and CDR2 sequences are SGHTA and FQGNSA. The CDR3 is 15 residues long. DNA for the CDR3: TGTGCCAGCAGCTCCCAAGCGGGGGGGCCGGAGACCCAGTACTTC. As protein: CASSSQAGGPETQYF.

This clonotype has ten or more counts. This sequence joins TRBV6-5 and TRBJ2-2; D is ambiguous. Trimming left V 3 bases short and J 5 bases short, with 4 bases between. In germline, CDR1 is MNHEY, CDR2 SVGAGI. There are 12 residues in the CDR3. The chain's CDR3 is CASSYPTGELFF. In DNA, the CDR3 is TGTGCCAGCAGTTATCCGACCGGGGAGCTGTTTTTT.

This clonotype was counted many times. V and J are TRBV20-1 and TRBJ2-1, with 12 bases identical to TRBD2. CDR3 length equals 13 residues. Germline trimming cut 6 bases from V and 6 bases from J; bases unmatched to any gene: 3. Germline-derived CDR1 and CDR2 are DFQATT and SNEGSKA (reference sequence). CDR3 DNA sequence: TGCAGTGCCGAACTAGCGGGAGGCAATGAGCAGTTCTTC. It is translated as CSAELAGGNEQFF.